A single sample gave rise to the 20 T cell receptor beta chains below, sequenced in a study of T cells in Graves' hyperthyroidism and ophthalmopathy. It was RNA transcripts that yielded the amplified TCR beta CDR3 regions. The TCR CDR3 was amplified in a first-round RT-PCR using the HTBI primer set. TCRdb called the multiplex PCR reads again in MiXCR, with one record for every CDR3 protein. Among under 400,000 distinct CDR3 sequences listed, about 15% were seen once. The sample was blood. The receptors derive from a man under 40 with Graves' hyperthyroidism.

This chain connects TRBV28 to TRBJ1-5; 8 bases are a match to TRBD1. The CDR3 is 17 residues long. Germline CDR1 and CDR2: MDHEN and SYDVKM. J was trimmed by 4 bases and V by 4 bases; bases with no gene match: 12. CDR3 nucleotides: TGTGCCAGCAGTTCACACGACAGGGGACGGGTAAATCAGCCCCAGCATTTT. Residues: CASSSHDRGRVNQPQHF.

This clonotype was detected many times. A junction boundary mismatches the germline segment, possibly from a read error. The chain recombines TRBV2 with TRBJ2-2; 14 positions agree with TRBD2. Germline CDR1 SNHLY, CDR2 FYNNEI. This CDR3 has 13 residues. The CDR3 DNA reads as TGTGCCAGCAGTGGACTAGCGGGAGGGGGGCTGTTTTTT. It encodes CASSGLAGGGLFF.

This clonotype has ten or more counts. The rearrangement links TRBV3-1 to TRBJ2-1; TRBD2 matches at 7 bases. V dropped 3 bases and J dropped 10; count of bases not matched to a gene: 3. The CDR3 loop spans 12 amino acids. From germline, CDR1 is LGHDT and CDR2 YNNKEL (reference sequence). The CDR3 nucleotides are TGTGCCAGCAGCCACGGGGAGGGGGAGCAGTTCTTC. It specifies CASSHGEGEQFF.

V is TRBV9 and J is TRBJ2-1; tentatively, D is TRBD1 or TRBD2 (5 bases each). This CDR3 contains 14 residues. Germline loops: CDR1 SGDLS, CDR2 YYNGEE. The V end was cut by 4 bases, the J end by 10 bases, with 18 bases between. The CDR3 sequence is CASSPPGTVREQFF. DNA of the CDR3: TGTGCCAGCAGCCCCCCCGGGACCGTTAGGGAGCAGTTCTTC.

This clonotype has more than one count but fewer than ten. The chain carries TRBV11-3 and TRBJ2-5; 10 positions match TRBD1. The CDR3 runs to 11 residues. Losses at the gene ends were 5 bases for V and 14 bases for J; bases not matched to a gene: 5. Germline CDR1 and CDR2: SGHNT and YENEEA. The CDR3 sequence is CASSPGQGSYF. In nucleotides, the CDR3 is TGTGCCAGCAGCCCGGGACAGGGGTCATACTTC. Full variable domain (rest looked up from reference TRBV11-3 and TRBJ2-5): EAGVVQSPRYKIIEKKQPVAFWCNPISGHNTLYWYLQNLGQGPELLIRYENEEAVDDSQLPKDRFSAERLKGVDSTLKIQPAELGDSAVYLCASSPGQGSYFGPGTRLLVL.

The V and J genes are TRBV7-3 and TRBJ2-2; 7 bases align to TRBD2. CDR1 and CDR2 (germline): SGHTA, FQGTGA. CDR3 length equals 14 residues. V lost 5 bases to trimming and J lost 6 bases; unmatched junction nucleotides: 6. This CDR3 is CASSAGVEAGELFF. Here the CDR3 DNA reads TGTGCCAGCAGCGCGGGAGTAGAGGCCGGGGAGCTGTTTTTT.

This clonotype was counted ten times or more. The CDR3 reads CASAWGGRAGRNEQFF. CDR3 in DNA: TGCGCCAGCGCTTGGGGGGGCCGGGCCGGGCGCAATGAGCAGTTCTTC. The chain has TRBV5-1 and TRBJ2-1, with D perhaps TRBD2 (7 bases). Deletions cut 7 bases from V and 6 bases from J, with 23 bases between. Germline lookup yields CDR1 SGHRS and CDR2 YFSETQ. The CDR3 has 16 residues.

The chain uses TRBV7-3 and TRBJ2-2; the D is unclear. Trimming stripped 4 bases from V and 6 bases from J, with 18 bases between. The CDR3 consists of 16 residues. Germline CDR1 SGHTA, CDR2 FQGTGA. CDR3 DNA: TGTGCCAGCAGCTCTGGACCCATCGAGTGGTCCGGGGAGCTGTTTTTT. Residues: CASSSGPIEWSGELFF.

Of note for this clonotype: A single base separates this from a much larger clone, so it may be a read error. This chain connects TRBV28 to TRBJ1-5; 7 nucleotides match TRBD1. The CDR3 totals 13 residues. Germline V CDR1 and CDR2: MDHEN, SYDVKM. CDR3 bases: TGTGCCAGCACGTCGGACAGGTTTCAGTCCCAGCATTTT. This gives the protein CASTSDRFQSQHF.

The rearrangement uses TRBV20-1 and TRBJ2-1; D unresolved. The V end was cut by 0 bases, the J end by 8 bases, with 5 bases between. Germline V lookup: CDR1 DFQATT, CDR2 SNEGSKA (reference sequence). The CDR3 consists of 11 residues. The CDR3 DNA is TGCAGTGCTAGAGAGACCCATGAGCAGTTCTTC. Translation gives CSARETHEQFF.

In the case of this clonotype: A much larger clone differs from this one at a single base, so this may be a read error. This rearrangement joins TRBV12-3 or TRBV12-4 to TRBJ2-2; 11 bases match TRBD2. This CDR3 has 16 amino acids. The trim removed 3 bases at V and 4 bases at J, leaving 4 bases unmatched. The CDR3 nucleotides read TGTGCCAGCAGTTTTGGGACTAGCGGATTCACCGGGGAGCTGTTTTTT. Translation gives CASSFGTSGFTGELFF.

This clonotype has at least ten counts. The V gene is TRBV7-2, the J gene TRBJ1-1; D perhaps matches TRBD1 (5 bases). The ends were cut back, 3 bases at V and 4 bases at J, with 12 bases in the middle. CDR1 and CDR2 (germline): SGHTA, FQGNSA. This CDR3 comprises 14 residues. CDR3 region: CASSFGGGGTEAFF. As DNA, the CDR3 is TGTGCCAGCAGCTTCGGTGGGGGAGGCACTGAAGCTTTCTTT.

This clonotype was seen ten or more times. The chain joins TRBV2 to TRBJ2-1, with D perhaps matching TRBD1 (5 bases). The V and J ends lost 4 bases and 6 bases respectively, with 7 bases between them. Germline assignment: CDR1 SNHLY and CDR2 FYNNEI. The CDR3 has 12 amino acids. The CDR3 loop reads CASSADSNEQFF. CDR3 DNA: TGTGCCAGCAGTGCCGACAGCAATGAGCAGTTCTTC.

J is TRBJ2-7 and V is TRBV25-1; 12 bases map to TRBD2. The V gene's germline CDR1 is MGHDK and CDR2 SYGVNS. V lost 2 bases to trimming and J lost 2 bases; unmatched junction nucleotides: 4. The CDR3 runs to 16 residues. For the CDR3, the DNA is TGTGCCAGCAGTGAAGGGCTAGCGGGAGGGACCTACGAGCAGTACTTC. Translated: CASSEGLAGGTYEQYF.

The CDR3 DNA sequence: TGTGCCAGCAGCGACCAAGGGGGACAGGGTATCTCACCCCTCCACTTT. Its translation is CASSDQGGQGISPLHF. The gene calls are TRBV4-2 and TRBJ1-6; TRBD1 agrees at 9 bases. This CDR3 is built from 16 residues. Germline CDR1 is LGHNA and CDR2 is YNFKEQ. J was trimmed by 10 bases and V by 5 bases; bases with no gene match: 12.

This clonotype showed up just a few times. V gene TRBV2 combines with J gene TRBJ1-4; a possible D gene is TRBD1 (5 bases). The CDR3 contains 13 residues. V lost 9 bases and J 5 bases, leaving 13 bases between the germline ends. CDR1 is SNHLY, CDR2 FYNNEI, per germline. The CDR3 loop reads CASATVLNEKLFF. CDR3 coding DNA: TGTGCCAGTGCGACAGTTCTCAATGAAAAACTGTTTTTT.

This clonotype was counted only a few times. This chain joins TRBV6-1 and TRBJ2-2, with D hard to call. V lost 6 bases and J lost 0, with 11 bases in between. CDR1 and CDR2 from the germline V gene are MNHNS and SASEGT. The CDR3 has 15 amino acids. The CDR3 sequence is CASRKQYSNTGELFF. In nucleotides, the CDR3 is TGTGCCAGCAGAAAACAGTATTCGAACACCGGGGAGCTGTTTTTT.

The J gene is TRBJ2-7, the V gene TRBV24-1; TRBD1 is a possible D gene (6 bases). Between the trimmed V and J ends, which lost 4 bases and 2 bases, there was a span of 11 bases. The length of the CDR3 is 14 residues. The germline CDR1 and CDR2 sequences are KGHDR and SFDVKD. The CDR3 loop reads CATSELQGPYEQYF. DNA of the CDR3: TGTGCCACCAGTGAGCTACAGGGACCCTACGAGCAGTACTTC.

The table lists this clonotype with many counts. V is TRBV29-1 and J is TRBJ2-7; D might be TRBD2 (5 bases). This CDR3 contains 11 residues. Trimming shortened V by 5 bases and J by 4 bases, and 9 bases separated the two germline ends. Germline V gene lookup returns CDR1 SQVTM and CDR2 ANQGSEA. CDR3 sequence: CSVRSGYEQYF. In DNA, the CDR3 is TGCAGCGTTAGGTCGGGGTACGAGCAGTACTTC.

This rearrangement joins TRBV19 to TRBJ2-2, with D possibly called TRBD1 or TRBD2 (5 bases each). V lost 4 bases and J 4 bases, leaving 10 bases between the germline ends. Germline V gene lookup returns CDR1 LNHDA and CDR2 SQIVND (reference sequence). This CDR3 has 14 amino acids. For the CDR3, the DNA is TGTGCCAGTAGTAGGTCAGGGAGCACCGGGGAGCTGTTTTTT. Amino acid sequence: CASSRSGSTGELFF. The variable domain in full, with the rest retrieved from reference TRBV19 and TRBJ2-2, is DGGITQSPKYLFRKEGQNVTLSCEQNLNHDAMYWYRQDPGQGLRLIYYSQIVNDFQKGDIAEGYSVSREKKESFPLTVTSAQKNPTAFYLCASSRSGSTGELFFGEGSRLTVL.